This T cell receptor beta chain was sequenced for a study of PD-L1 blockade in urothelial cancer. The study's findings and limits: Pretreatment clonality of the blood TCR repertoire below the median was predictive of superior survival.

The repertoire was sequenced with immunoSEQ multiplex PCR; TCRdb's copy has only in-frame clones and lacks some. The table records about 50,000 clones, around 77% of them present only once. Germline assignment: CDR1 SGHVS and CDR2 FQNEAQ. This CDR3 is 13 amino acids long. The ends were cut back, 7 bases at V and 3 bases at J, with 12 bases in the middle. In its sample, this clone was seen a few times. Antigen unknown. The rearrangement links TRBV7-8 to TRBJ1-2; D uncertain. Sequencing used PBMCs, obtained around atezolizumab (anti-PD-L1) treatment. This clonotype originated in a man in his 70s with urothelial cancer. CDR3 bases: TGTGCCAGCACCGACCTCGGGGACTATGGCTACACCTTC. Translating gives CASTDLGDYGYTF.